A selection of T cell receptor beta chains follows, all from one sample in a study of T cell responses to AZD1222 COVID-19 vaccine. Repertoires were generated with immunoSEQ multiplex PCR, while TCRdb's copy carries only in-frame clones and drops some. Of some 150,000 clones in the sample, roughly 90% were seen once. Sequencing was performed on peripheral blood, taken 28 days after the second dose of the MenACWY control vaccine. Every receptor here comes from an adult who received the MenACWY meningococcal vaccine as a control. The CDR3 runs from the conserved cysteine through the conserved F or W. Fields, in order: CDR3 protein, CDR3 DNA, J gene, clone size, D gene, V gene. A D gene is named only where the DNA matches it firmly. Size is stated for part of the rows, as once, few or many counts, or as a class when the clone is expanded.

CDR3: CAGKAGDGTDTQYF
DNA: TGTGCCGGAAAAGCGGGGGACGGCACAGATACGCAGTATTTT
J: TRBJ2-3
size: NA
D: TRBD2
V: TRBV2

CDR3: CASSGGTDDRSYEQYF
DNA: TGTGCCAGCAGCGGGGGGACGGATGATCGTTCCTACGAGCAGTACTTC
J: TRBJ2-7
size: NA
D: NA
V: TRBV9

CDR3: CASSSPNTGELFF
DNA: TGTGCCAGCAGCAGCCCGAACACCGGGGAGCTGTTTTTT
J: TRBJ2-2
size: NA
D: NA
V: TRBV7-9

CDR3: CASSTPSAMGTEAFF
DNA: TGTGCCAGTAGTACACCTTCCGCTATGGGCACTGAAGCTTTCTTT
J: TRBJ1-1
size: NA
D: NA
V: TRBV19

CDR3: CASSGVRGGTEAFF
DNA: TGTGCCAGTAGTGGTGTCAGGGGGGGCACTGAAGCTTTCTTT
J: TRBJ1-1
size: NA
D: TRBD1
V: TRBV19

CDR3: CASSQGSGGPQPQHF
DNA: TGTGCCAGCAGCCAAGGGTCCGGGGGCCCGCAGCCCCAGCATTTT
J: TRBJ1-5
size: once
D: NA
V: TRBV4-2

CDR3: CASSLYGLSTEAFF
DNA: TGTGCCAGCAGTCTTTACGGTCTATCCACTGAAGCTTTCTTT
J: TRBJ1-1
size: NA
D: NA
V: TRBV28

CDR3: CARAPYQGNTEAFF
DNA: TGTGCCAGGGCCCCCTACCAGGGTAACACTGAAGCTTTCTTT
J: TRBJ1-1
size: NA
D: NA
V: TRBV27

CDR3: CASSFKQGNGYTF
DNA: TGCGCCAGCAGCTTTAAACAGGGCAATGGCTACACCTTC
J: TRBJ1-2
size: NA
D: NA
V: TRBV7-9

CDR3: CASRGSGGRREQYF
DNA: TGTGCCAGTAGGGGTTCAGGGGGCCGAAGGGAGCAGTACTTC
J: TRBJ2-7
size: NA
D: TRBD1
V: TRBV19

CDR3: CASSPRVAQNTEAFF
DNA: TGCGCCAGCAGCCCCCGGGTGGCGCAGAACACTGAAGCTTTCTTT
J: TRBJ1-1
size: NA
D: NA
V: TRBV5-1

CDR3: CASSQVRGEQFF
DNA: TGCGCCAGCAGCCAAGTTAGGGGGGAGCAGTTCTTC
J: TRBJ2-1
size: once
D: NA
V: TRBV4-3

CDR3: CSVEAGQGTAFF
DNA: TGCAGCGTTGAAGCGGGACAGGGGACAGCTTTCTTT
J: TRBJ1-1
size: NA
D: TRBD1
V: TRBV29-1

CDR3: CASSLGQAPSPLHF
DNA: TGTGCCAGCTCACTCGGACAGGCCCCGTCACCCCTCCACTTT
J: TRBJ1-6
size: NA
D: TRBD1
V: TRBV18

CDR3: CASSFWGSGANVLTF
DNA: TGTGCCAGCAGTTTCTGGGGCTCTGGGGCCAACGTCCTGACTTTC
J: TRBJ2-6
size: once
D: NA
V: TRBV28

CDR3: CASSGGEGPPQHF
DNA: TGTGCCAGCAGCGGGGGGGAGGGCCCCCCCCAGCATTTT
J: TRBJ1-5
size: once
D: NA
V: TRBV3-1/TRBV3-2

CDR3: CASSLGFGVPDGELFF
DNA: TGTGCCAGCAGCTTAGGGTTCGGGGTGCCGGACGGGGAGCTGTTTTTT
J: TRBJ2-2
size: NA
D: NA
V: TRBV7-2

CDR3: CASSLLAEYEQYF
DNA: TGTGCCAGCAGCCTTTTAGCGGAATACGAGCAGTACTTC
J: TRBJ2-7
size: NA
D: NA
V: TRBV7-2

CDR3: CASSFSLSMNTEAFF
DNA: TGTGCCAGCAGTTTCAGTCTGAGTATGAACACTGAAGCTTTCTTT
J: TRBJ1-1
size: NA
D: NA
V: TRBV3-1/TRBV3-2

CDR3: CAWSVQGKETQYF
DNA: TGTGCCTGGAGTGTACAGGGTAAGGAGACCCAGTACTTC
J: TRBJ2-5
size: NA
D: NA
V: TRBV30

CDR3: CASRQGALHSNQPQHF
DNA: TGTGCCAGTAGACAGGGCGCCCTGCATAGCAATCAGCCCCAGCATTTT
J: TRBJ1-5
size: once
D: NA
V: TRBV19